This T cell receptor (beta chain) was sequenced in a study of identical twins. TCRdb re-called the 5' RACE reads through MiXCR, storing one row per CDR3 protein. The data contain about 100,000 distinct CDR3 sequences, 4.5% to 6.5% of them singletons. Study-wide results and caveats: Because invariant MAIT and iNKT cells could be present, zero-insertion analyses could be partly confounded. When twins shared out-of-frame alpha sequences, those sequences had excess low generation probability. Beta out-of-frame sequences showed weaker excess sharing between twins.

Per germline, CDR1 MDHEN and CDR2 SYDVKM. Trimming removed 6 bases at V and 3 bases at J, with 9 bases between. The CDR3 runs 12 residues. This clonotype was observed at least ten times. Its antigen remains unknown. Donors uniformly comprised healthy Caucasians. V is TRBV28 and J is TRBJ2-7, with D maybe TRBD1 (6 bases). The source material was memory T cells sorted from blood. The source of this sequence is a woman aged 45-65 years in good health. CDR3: CASRVQGYEQYF. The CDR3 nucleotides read TGTGCCAGCAGAGTACAGGGCTACGAGCAGTACTTC.